This T cell receptor beta chain was identified during a study of blood T cell repertoires in COVID-19. Sequenced by immunoSEQ multiplex PCR; TCRdb stores in-frame clones only, minus some. Of under 300,000 clones listed, about 85% are singletons. This CDR3 comprises 16 residues. Germline CDR1 and CDR2: LNHDA and SQIVND (reference sequence). V lost 5 bases and J lost 3; bases outside the gene matches: 11. This chain links TRBV19 with TRBJ2-5; 8 bases line up with TRBD2. The sequenced material came from PBMCs or T cells enriched from blood (not recorded which). This clonotype was obtained from a woman aged 25 to 45 with acute COVID-19. The CDR3 loop is CASSPGGSGKKETQYF. CDR3 bases: TGTGCCAGTAGTCCCGGCGGTAGCGGGAAGAAAGAGACCCAGTACTTC.